Listed below are T cell receptor beta chains from one sample, sequenced in a study of T cell changes during pregnancy in multiple sclerosis. Clones were sequenced by immunoSEQ multiplex PCR, and TCRdb holds only the in-frame ones, with some missing. There are 35,000 to 55,000 clones in the sample; 80% to 90% occur only once, and over 1% lies in the top ten. Sample: CD4+ T cells from peripheral blood mononuclear cells, taken after pregnancy. These receptors were collected from a female donor with multiple sclerosis, enrolled in a pregnancy study. Both conserved end residues are part of each CDR3. The order of the fields is V gene, J gene, CDR3 protein.

>TRBV6-1|TRBJ1-6
CASSEGQGYSPLHF
>TRBV4-3|TRBJ1-1
CASSQGEGRGRRGTEAFF
>TRBV9|TRBJ2-3
CASSVGSGGADTQYF
>TRBV29-1|TRBJ2-2
CSVTPTGTGELFF
>TRBV10-1|TRBJ2-3
CASSETGSGTDTQYF
>TRBV5-1|TRBJ2-1
CASSQREGSYNEQFF
>TRBV27|TRBJ2-7
CASSSRDRGWTEQYF
>TRBV6-1|TRBJ1-5
CASSKGTGTGNQPQHF
>TRBV4-2|TRBJ1-4
CASSQRGQGMEKLFF
>TRBV6-1|TRBJ1-4
CASSAGTGREKLFF
>TRBV29-1|TRBJ2-3
CSVDWSGSDTQYF
>TRBV28|TRBJ1-2
CASSLGQNYGYTF
>TRBV18|TRBJ1-1
CASSPRGGTEAFF
>TRBV4-3|TRBJ2-1
CASSLGTSRYNEQFF
>TRBV6-6|TRBJ2-7
CASSYGPSYEQYF
>TRBV7-9|TRBJ2-5
CASSLQLAGERETQYF
>TRBV7-9|TRBJ2-3
CASSRDRGHPDTQYF
>TRBV5-4|TRBJ2-3
CASSLGAADTQYF
>TRBV10-1|TRBJ1-5
CASSDLLGDCWRMGPQHF
>TRBV28|TRBJ2-2
CASSGTGTSGARNTGELFF
>TRBV5-1|TRBJ2-3
CASSLVASGLSDTQYF
>TRBV7-9|TRBJ1-5
CASSLDRVDQPQHF
>TRBV6-5|TRBJ2-3
CASSRSGRDTDTQYF
>TRBV5-4|TRBJ1-2
CASSSVSQGPSYGYTF
>TRBV9|TRBJ1-2
CASSAPDRGPRGYTF
>TRBV5-1|TRBJ2-1
CASSLELAGGSYNEQFF
>TRBV10-3|TRBJ1-1
CAISSDSTLNTEAFF
>TRBV7-9|TRBJ1-1
CASSLAMDMNTEAFF
>TRBV5-1|TRBJ2-3
CASSNSGTPDTQYF
>TRBV10-1|TRBJ2-5
CASSETERGLEEFLKVLYQETQYF
>TRBV6-5|TRBJ2-1
CASSTGLRSYNEQFF
>TRBV9|TRBJ1-2
CASSPQGANYGYTF
>TRBV11-3|TRBJ2-5
CASSSGPGQGQETQYF
>TRBV9|TRBJ1-2
CASSSSPQGAYGYTF
>TRBV30|TRBJ2-1
CAWSVEQTIAEQFF
>TRBV5-6|TRBJ2-1
CASSPGTGGPYNEQFF
>TRBV7-9|TRBJ2-7
CASSSTTGLTYEQYF
>TRBV6-1|TRBJ2-7
CASSPRTGGYEQYF
>TRBV7-9|TRBJ2-2
CASNLVSSGRKWNTGELFF
>TRBV19|TRBJ1-4
CASSIVRGTNEKLFF
>TRBV6-1|TRBJ2-2
CASSEIRESVGELFF
>TRBV28|TRBJ2-7
CASSLSGYPGSLEQYF
>TRBV2|TRBJ1-2
CASSEDGRGTADGYTF
>TRBV5-1|TRBJ2-5
CASSLGTSGRRYQETQYF
>TRBV7-3|TRBJ1-6
CASSLSHKSPLHF